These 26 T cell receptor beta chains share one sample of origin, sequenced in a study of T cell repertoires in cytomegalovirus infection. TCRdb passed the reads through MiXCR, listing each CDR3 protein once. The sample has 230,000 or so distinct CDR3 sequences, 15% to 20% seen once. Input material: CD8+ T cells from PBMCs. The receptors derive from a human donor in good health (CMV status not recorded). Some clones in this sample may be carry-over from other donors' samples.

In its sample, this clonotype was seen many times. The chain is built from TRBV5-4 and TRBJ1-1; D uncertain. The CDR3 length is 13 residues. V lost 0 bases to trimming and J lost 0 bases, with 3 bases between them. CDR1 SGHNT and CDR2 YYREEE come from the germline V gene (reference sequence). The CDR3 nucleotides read TGTGCCAGCAGCTTGGAGGTGAACACTGAAGCTTTCTTT. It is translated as CASSLEVNTEAFF.

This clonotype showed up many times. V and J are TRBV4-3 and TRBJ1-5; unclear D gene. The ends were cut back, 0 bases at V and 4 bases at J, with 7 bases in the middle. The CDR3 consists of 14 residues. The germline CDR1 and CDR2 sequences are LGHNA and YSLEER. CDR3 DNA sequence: TGCGCCAGCAGCCAAGATTGGGGTAATCAGCCCCAGCATTTT. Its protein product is CASSQDWGNQPQHF.

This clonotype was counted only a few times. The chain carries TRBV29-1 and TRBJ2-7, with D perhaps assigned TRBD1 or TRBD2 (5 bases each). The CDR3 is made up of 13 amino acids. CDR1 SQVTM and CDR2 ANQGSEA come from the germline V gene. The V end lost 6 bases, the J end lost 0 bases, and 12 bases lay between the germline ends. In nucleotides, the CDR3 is TGCAGCGTAAGGGACCGGACCTCCTACGAGCAGTACTTC. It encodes CSVRDRTSYEQYF.

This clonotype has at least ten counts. The CDR3 is CSAREGTARGVIYGYTF. CDR3 DNA sequence: TGCAGTGCTAGAGAGGGGACAGCGAGGGGCGTCATATATGGCTACACCTTC. The genes are TRBV20-1 and TRBJ1-2, with TRBD1 matching over 7 bases. V gave up 0 bases and J gave up 5 bases; unmatched junction bases: 15. The length of the CDR3 is 17 residues. Germline values: CDR1 DFQATT, CDR2 SNEGSKA (reference sequence).

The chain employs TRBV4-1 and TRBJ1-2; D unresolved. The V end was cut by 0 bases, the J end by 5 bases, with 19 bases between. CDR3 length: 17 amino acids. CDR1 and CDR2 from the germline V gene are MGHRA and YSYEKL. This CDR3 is CASSQDAADVSIYGYTF. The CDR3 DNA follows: TGCGCCAGCAGCCAAGATGCCGCGGACGTTAGCATTTATGGCTACACCTTC.

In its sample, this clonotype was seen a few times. CDR3 loop: CASSVALAGNIQYF. The CDR3, as DNA: TGTGCCAGCAGTGTTGCACTAGCTGGAAACATTCAGTACTTC. The chain is built from TRBV2 and TRBJ2-4; D may be TRBD2 (6 bases). The germline V gene has CDR1 SNHLY and CDR2 FYNNEI. This CDR3 is 14 amino acids long. Trimming removed 4 bases from V and 6 bases from J, with 13 bases in between.

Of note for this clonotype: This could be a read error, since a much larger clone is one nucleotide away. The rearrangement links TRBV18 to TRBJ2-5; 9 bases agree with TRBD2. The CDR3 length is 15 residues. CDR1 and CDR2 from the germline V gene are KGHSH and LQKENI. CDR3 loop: CASSPGTSFQESQYF. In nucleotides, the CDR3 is TGTGCCAGCTCACCGGGGACTAGCTTCCAAGAGTCCCAGTACTTC.

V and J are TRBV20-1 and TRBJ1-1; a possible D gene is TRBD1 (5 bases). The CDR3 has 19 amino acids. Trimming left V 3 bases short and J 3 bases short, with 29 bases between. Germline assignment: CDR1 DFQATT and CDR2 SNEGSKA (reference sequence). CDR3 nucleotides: TGCAGTGCTAGGGGCAGATCTGAGGGCCAACACTGGGGGGACACTGAAGCTTTCTTT. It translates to CSARGRSEGQHWGDTEAFF.

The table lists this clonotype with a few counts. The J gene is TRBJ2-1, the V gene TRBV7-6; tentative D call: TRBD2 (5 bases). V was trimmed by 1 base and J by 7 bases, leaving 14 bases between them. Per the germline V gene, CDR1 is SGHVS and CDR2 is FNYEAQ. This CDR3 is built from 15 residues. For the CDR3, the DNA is TGTGCCAGCAGCTTAGACCCGGCTAGCTCGAATGAGCAGTTCTTC. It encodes CASSLDPASSNEQFF.

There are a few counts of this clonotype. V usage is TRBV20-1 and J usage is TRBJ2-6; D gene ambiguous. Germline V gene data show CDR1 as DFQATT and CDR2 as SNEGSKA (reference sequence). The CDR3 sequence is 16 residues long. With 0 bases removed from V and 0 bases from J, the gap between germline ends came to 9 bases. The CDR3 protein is CSARDPPASGANVLTF. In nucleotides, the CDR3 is TGCAGTGCTAGAGATCCCCCGGCCTCTGGGGCCAACGTCCTGACTTTC.

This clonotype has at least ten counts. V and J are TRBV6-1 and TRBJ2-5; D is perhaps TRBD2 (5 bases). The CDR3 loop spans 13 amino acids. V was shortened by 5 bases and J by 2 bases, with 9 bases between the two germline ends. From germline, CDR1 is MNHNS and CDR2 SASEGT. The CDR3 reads CASSRTFQETQYF. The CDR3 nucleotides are TGTGCCAGCAGTCGGACTTTTCAAGAGACCCAGTACTTC.

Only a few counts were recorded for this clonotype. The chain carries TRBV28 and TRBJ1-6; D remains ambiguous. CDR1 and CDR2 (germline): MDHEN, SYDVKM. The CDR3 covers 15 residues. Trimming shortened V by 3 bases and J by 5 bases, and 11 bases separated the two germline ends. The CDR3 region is CASSFEGANNSPLHF. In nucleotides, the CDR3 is TGTGCCAGCAGTTTTGAGGGCGCTAATAATTCACCCCTCCACTTT.

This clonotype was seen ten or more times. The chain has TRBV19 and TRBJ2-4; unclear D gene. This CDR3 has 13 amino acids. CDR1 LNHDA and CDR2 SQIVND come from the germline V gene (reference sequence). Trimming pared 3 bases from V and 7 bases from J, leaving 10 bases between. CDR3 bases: TGTGCCAGTAGTATCGCAGAGGTGAACATTCAGTACTTC. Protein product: CASSIAEVNIQYF.

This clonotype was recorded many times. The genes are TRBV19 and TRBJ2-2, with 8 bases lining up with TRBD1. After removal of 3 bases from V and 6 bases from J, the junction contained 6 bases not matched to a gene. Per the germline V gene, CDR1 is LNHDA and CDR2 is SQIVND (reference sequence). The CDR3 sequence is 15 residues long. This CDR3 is CASSIGQGAAGELFF. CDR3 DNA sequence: TGTGCCAGTAGTATCGGGCAGGGGGCGGCCGGGGAGCTGTTTTTT.

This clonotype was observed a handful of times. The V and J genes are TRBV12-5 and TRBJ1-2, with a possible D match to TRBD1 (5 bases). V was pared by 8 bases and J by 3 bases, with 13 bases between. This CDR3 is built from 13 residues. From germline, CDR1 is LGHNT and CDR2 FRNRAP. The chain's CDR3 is CASTDSFDYGYTF. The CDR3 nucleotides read TGTGCTAGTACCGACAGTTTTGACTATGGCTACACCTTC. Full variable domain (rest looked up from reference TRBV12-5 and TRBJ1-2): DARVTQTPRHKVTEMGQEVTMRCQPILGHNTVFWYRQTMMQGLELLAYFRNRAPLDDSGMPKDRFSAEMPDATLATLKIQPSEPRDSAVYFCASTDSFDYGYTFGSGTRLTVV.

As DNA, the CDR3 is TGTGCCAGCAGTCTTGCCGTACAGAGCGAAGCTTTCTTT. Translated, it gives CASSLAVQSEAFF. V usage is TRBV12-3 or TRBV12-4 and J usage is TRBJ1-1; D is uncertain. The CDR3 is 13 amino acids. V was shortened by 5 bases and J by 8 bases, with 15 bases between the two germline ends.

The CDR3 bases are TGTGCCAGCAGTCCTACCGGGACAGGGCTTTCACCCCTCCACTTT. Its translation is CASSPTGTGLSPLHF. V gene TRBV14 combines with J gene TRBJ1-6; 9 bases are shared with TRBD1. Germline values: CDR1 SGHDN, CDR2 FVKESK. The CDR3 has 15 residues. After removal of 6 bases from V and 9 bases from J, the junction contained 9 bases not matched to a gene.

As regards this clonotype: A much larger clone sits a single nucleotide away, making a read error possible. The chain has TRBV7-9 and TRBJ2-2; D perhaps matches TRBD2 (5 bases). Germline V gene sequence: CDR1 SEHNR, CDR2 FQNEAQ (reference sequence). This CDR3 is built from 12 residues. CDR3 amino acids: CASSSFPGEMFF. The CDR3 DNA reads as TGTGCCAGCAGCTCCTTCCCCGGGGAGATGTTTTTT.

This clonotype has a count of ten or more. The CDR3 is CASSEALSSYNEQFF. CDR3 bases: TGTGCCAGCAGTGAAGCGCTAAGCTCCTACAATGAGCAGTTCTTC. V gene TRBV2 combines with J gene TRBJ2-1, with D unclear. V was trimmed by 0 bases and J by 0 bases, leaving 6 bases between them. From germline, CDR1 is SNHLY and CDR2 FYNNEI. This CDR3 spans 15 amino acids.

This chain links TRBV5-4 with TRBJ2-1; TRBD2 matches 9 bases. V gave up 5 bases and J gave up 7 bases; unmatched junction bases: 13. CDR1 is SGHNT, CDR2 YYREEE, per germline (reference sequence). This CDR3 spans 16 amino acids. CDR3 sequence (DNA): TGTGCCAGCAGTACCCGGGGCGGGGGGGTCAGTAATGAGCAGTTCTTC. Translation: CASSTRGGGVSNEQFF. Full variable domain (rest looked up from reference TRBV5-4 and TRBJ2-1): ETGVTQSPTHLIKTRGQQVTLRCSSQSGHNTVSWYQQALGQGPQFIFQYYREEENGRGNFPPRFSGLQFPNYSSELNVNALELDDSALYLCASSTRGGGVSNEQFFGPGTRLTVL.

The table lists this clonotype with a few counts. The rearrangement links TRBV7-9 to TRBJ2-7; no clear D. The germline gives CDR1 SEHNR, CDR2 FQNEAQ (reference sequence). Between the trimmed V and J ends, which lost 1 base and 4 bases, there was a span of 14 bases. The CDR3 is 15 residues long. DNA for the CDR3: TGTGCCAGCAGCTTAGTTCAGGTTACACAATACGAGCAGTACTTC. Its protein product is CASSLVQVTQYEQYF.

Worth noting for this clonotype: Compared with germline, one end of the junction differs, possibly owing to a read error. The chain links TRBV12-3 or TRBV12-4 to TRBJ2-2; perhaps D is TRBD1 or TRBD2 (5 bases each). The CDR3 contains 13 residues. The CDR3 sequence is CASTPSDTGELCF. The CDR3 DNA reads TGTGCCAGCACCCCCTCGGACACCGGGGAGCTGTGTTTT.

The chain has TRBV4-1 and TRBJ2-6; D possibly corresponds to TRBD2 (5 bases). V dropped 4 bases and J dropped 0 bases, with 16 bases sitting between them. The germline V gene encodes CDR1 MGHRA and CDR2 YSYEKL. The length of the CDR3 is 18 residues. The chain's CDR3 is CASSPNVGEPSGANVLTF. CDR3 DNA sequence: TGCGCCAGCAGCCCTAACGTCGGGGAACCCTCTGGGGCCAACGTCCTGACTTTC.

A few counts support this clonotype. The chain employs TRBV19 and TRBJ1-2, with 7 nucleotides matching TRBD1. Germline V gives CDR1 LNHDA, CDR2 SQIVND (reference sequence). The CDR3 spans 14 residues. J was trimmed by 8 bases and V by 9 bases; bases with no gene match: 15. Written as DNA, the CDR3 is TGTGCCAGCCAAAGACAGGGTCTGTCGGTCGGCTACACCTTC. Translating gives CASQRQGLSVGYTF. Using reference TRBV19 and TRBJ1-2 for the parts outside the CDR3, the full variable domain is DGGITQSPKYLFRKEGQNVTLSCEQNLNHDAMYWYRQDPGQGLRLIYYSQIVNDFQKGDIAEGYSVSREKKESFPLTVTSAQKNPTAFYLCASQRQGLSVGYTFGSGTRLTVV.

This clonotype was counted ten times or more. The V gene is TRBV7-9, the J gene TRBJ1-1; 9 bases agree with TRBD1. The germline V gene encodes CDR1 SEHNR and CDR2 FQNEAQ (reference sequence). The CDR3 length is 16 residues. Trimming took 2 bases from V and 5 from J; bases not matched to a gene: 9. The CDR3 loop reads CASSLSTGGPGTEAFF. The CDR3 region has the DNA TGTGCCAGCAGCTTAAGCACAGGGGGCCCGGGTACTGAAGCTTTCTTT.

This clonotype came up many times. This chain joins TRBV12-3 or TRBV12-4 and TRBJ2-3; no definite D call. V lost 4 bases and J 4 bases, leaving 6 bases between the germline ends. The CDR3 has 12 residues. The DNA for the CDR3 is TGTGCCAGCAGTTCTTCCCCAGATACGCAGTATTTT. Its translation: CASSSSPDTQYF.